This section outlines one TCR beta chain sequence together with its context. Its antigen is not known. Amplified TCR beta CDR3 regions derived from RNA transcripts. HTBI primers were employed in a first-round RT-PCR of the TCR CDR3. TCRdb reprocessed the multiplex PCR reads with MiXCR, giving one entry per CDR3 protein. The sample has hundreds of thousands of distinct CDR3 sequences, about 20% seen once. The junction had 5 bases not matched to a gene; V was cut back by 2 bases and J by 0 bases. The germline CDR1 and CDR2 sequences are ENHRY and SYGVKD. The CDR3 runs 16 residues. The entry originates in a study of T cells in Graves' hyperthyroidism and ophthalmopathy. Clinical symptoms, serum thyroxine, TRAb, thyroid ultrasound and orbital computed tomography informed diagnoses. Findings and caveats of the study: Blood samples included most of the expanded thyroid clonotypes exceeding 0.001.

The clonotype was recovered from a man in his forties or fifties with Graves' ophthalmopathy. This rearrangement joins TRBV10-3 to TRBJ2-7; 9 bases are shared with TRBD1. The sample comprised blood. CDR3: CAISETQGAVSYEQYF. The CDR3 coding sequence is TGTGCCATCAGTGAGACACAGGGGGCGGTCTCCTACGAGCAGTACTTC.